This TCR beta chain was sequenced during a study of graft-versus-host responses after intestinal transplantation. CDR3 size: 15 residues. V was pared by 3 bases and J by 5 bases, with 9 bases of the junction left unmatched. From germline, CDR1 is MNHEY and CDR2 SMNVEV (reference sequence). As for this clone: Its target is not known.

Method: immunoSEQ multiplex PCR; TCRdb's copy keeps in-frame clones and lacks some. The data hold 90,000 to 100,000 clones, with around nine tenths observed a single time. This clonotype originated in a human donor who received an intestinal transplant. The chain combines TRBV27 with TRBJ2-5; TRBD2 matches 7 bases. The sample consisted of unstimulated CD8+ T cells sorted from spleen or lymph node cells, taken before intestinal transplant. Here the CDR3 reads CASSLGGRAGETQYF. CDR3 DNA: TGTGCCAGCAGTTTGGGGGGGAGGGCCGGGGAGACCCAGTACTTC.